Following are 21 T cell receptor beta chains from one sample sequenced in a study of vaccination and CD4 T cells after COVID-19. Their antigens are not known. Treatment given: roughly 11-day PBMC culture with coronavirus spike peptide pools or control peptides (ViraFEST assay). Cultured CD4+ T-cell DNA underwent Oncomine TCR Beta short-read sequencing. Via MiXCR, TCRdb re-called the PCR reads, giving one row per CDR3 protein. The data contain roughly 12,000 distinct CDR3 sequences, roughly 61% of them singletons. The specimen was CD4+ T cells from blood, cultured in vitro. The receptors come from a human donor who had recovered from COVID-19.

The chain carries TRBV28 and TRBJ1-5; D remains unclear. The CDR3 extends over 16 amino acids. The germline gives CDR1 MDHEN, CDR2 SYDVKM. Trimming shortened V by 2 bases and J by 0 bases, and 11 bases separated the two germline ends. The DNA of the CDR3 is TGTGCCAGCAGTTTAGGCGCGACCGTTAGCAATCAGCCCCAGCATTTT. It specifies CASSLGATVSNQPQHF. Combining the CDR3 with reference TRBV28 and TRBJ1-5 gives the whole variable domain DVKVTQSSRYLVKRTGEKVFLECVQDMDHENMFWYRQDPGLGLRLIYFSYDVKMKEKGDIPEGYSVSREKKERFSLILESASTNQTSMYLCASSLGATVSNQPQHFGDGTRLSIL.

This chain connects TRBV2 to TRBJ2-5, with D maybe TRBD1 (7 bases). CDR3 length: 14 amino acids. CDR1 and CDR2 (germline): SNHLY, FYNNEI. V shed 8 bases and J shed 3 bases, with 16 bases lying between them. CDR3 protein: CASLAGRGEETQYF. CDR3 DNA sequence: TGTGCCAGCCTCGCGGGCAGGGGGGAAGAGACCCAGTACTTC.

The V gene is TRBV7-3, the J gene TRBJ2-2; D perhaps matches TRBD2 (6 bases). The V end was cut by 2 bases, the J end by 5 bases, with 15 bases between. Germline V CDR1 and CDR2: SGHTA, FQGTGA. This CDR3 region has 16 residues. The CDR3 loop is CASSLSSTSGTGELFF. The CDR3 region has the DNA TGTGCCAGCAGCTTATCCTCGACTAGTGGTACCGGGGAGCTGTTTTTT.

The rearrangement links TRBV20-1 to TRBJ2-1; TRBD1 might be the D (6 bases). Germline CDR1 DFQATT, CDR2 SNEGSKA (reference sequence). V was trimmed by 3 bases and J by 6 bases, leaving 18 bases between them. This CDR3 contains 15 residues. The CDR3 region has the DNA TGCAGTGCTAGGGGGGCAGTGTTGAATTCCAATGAGCAGTTCTTC. Amino acid sequence: CSARGAVLNSNEQFF.

This clonotype is a singleton in its sample. V and J are TRBV19 and TRBJ1-4; D call uncertain. The V end was cut by 8 bases, the J end by 6 bases, with 16 bases between. The germline gives CDR1 LNHDA, CDR2 SQIVND (reference sequence). CDR3 length equals 14 residues. As DNA, the CDR3 is TGTGCCAGTGCAACGTCCTTCGGATATGAAAAACTGTTTTTT. As protein: CASATSFGYEKLFF.

This clonotype appeared a few times. The rearrangement links TRBV5-4 to TRBJ2-5, with TRBD2 matching 9 bases. CDR1 and CDR2 from the germline V gene are SGHNT and YYREEE (reference sequence). The CDR3 extends over 15 amino acids. V lost 6 bases, J lost 5 bases, and 11 bases stayed unmatched. The CDR3 DNA sequence: TGTGCCAGCACCAATTCCGGCGGGAGGGGGGAGACCCAGTACTTC. Translating it yields CASTNSGGRGETQYF.

The J gene is TRBJ2-2, the V gene TRBV18; a possible D gene is TRBD2 (5 bases). Germline V lookup: CDR1 KGHSH, CDR2 LQKENI. Trimming took off 5 bases at V and 6 bases at J, with 16 bases between the two ends. There are 15 residues in the CDR3. CDR3 sequence reads: CASSELRVISGELFF. In DNA form, the CDR3 reads TGTGCCAGCTCAGAGTTGCGGGTGATCTCCGGGGAGCTGTTTTTT.

This chain connects TRBV30 to TRBJ1-1; D remains unclear. V gave up 4 bases and J gave up 8 bases, with 20 bases separating them. The CDR3 has 14 amino acids. Germline V gene sequence: CDR1 GTSNPN, CDR2 SVGIG (reference sequence). The CDR3 region is CAWMARQERREAFF. The CDR3 region has the DNA TGTGCCTGGATGGCCAGGCAGGAAAGGAGAGAAGCTTTCTTT.

The chain combines TRBV7-9 with TRBJ2-7; D not resolved. Germline V gives CDR1 SEHNR, CDR2 FQNEAQ (reference sequence). V was shortened by 0 bases and J by 1 base, with 7 bases between the two germline ends. The CDR3 is 14 amino acids. Written as DNA, the CDR3 is TGTGCCAGCAGCTTAGCAGGGATATCCTACGAGCAGTACTTC. It yields the protein CASSLAGISYEQYF.

This clonotype was observed a few times. The chain is built from TRBV2 and TRBJ2-1; D is ambiguous. Trimming stripped 5 bases from V and 7 bases from J, with 9 bases between. CDR1 is SNHLY and CDR2 is FYNNEI in the germline V gene. The CDR3 contains 12 residues. The CDR3 DNA sequence: TGTGCCAGCAGTCTAGACGCTAATGAGCAGTTCTTC. It yields the protein CASSLDANEQFF. Filled out from reference TRBV2 and TRBJ2-1, the complete variable domain reads EPEVTQTPSHQVTQMGQEVILRCVPISNHLYFYWYRQILGQKVEFLVSFYNNEISEKSEIFDDQFSVERPDGSNFTLKIRSTKLEDSAMYFCASSLDANEQFFGPGTRLTVL.

This rearrangement joins TRBV20-1 to TRBJ2-3; D is possibly TRBD2 (6 bases). Per the germline V gene, CDR1 is DFQATT and CDR2 is SNEGSKA (reference sequence). V was cut by 5 bases and J by 0 bases, with 24 bases left in between. The CDR3 is made up of 18 amino acids. This CDR3 is CSAESRSPTSPSTDTQYF. CDR3 sequence (DNA): TGCAGTGCTGAATCTCGCAGTCCAACTAGCCCTAGCACAGATACGCAGTATTTT.

This clonotype was detected a few times. The V and J genes are TRBV2 and TRBJ1-2; no clear D. The germline V and J ends were trimmed by 5 bases and 8 bases, with 12 bases remaining between them. The germline CDR1 and CDR2 sequences are SNHLY and FYNNEI. The length of the CDR3 is 12 residues. CDR3 DNA: TGTGCCAGCAGTCCTGACATATTCGGCTACACCTTC. It encodes CASSPDIFGYTF.

The table lists this clonotype with a few counts. This chain uses TRBV20-1 with TRBJ1-5; the D is unclear. The germline V gene has CDR1 DFQATT and CDR2 SNEGSKA (reference sequence). Trimming shortened V by 5 bases and J by 6 bases, and 14 bases separated the two germline ends. The CDR3 contains 13 residues. The CDR3 reads CSAVVGGGQPQHF. DNA of the CDR3: TGCAGTGCTGTCGTGGGCGGAGGTCAGCCCCAGCATTTT.

V and J are TRBV20-1 and TRBJ2-4; tentatively, D is TRBD1 (6 bases). The length of the CDR3 is 15 residues. The V and J ends lost 0 bases and 8 bases respectively, with 17 bases between them. Germline CDR1 and CDR2: DFQATT and SNEGSKA (reference sequence). Written as DNA, the CDR3 is TGCAGTGCTAGAGATGTGTTGCAGGGGTTTGACATTCAGTACTTC. As protein: CSARDVLQGFDIQYF.

This clonotype was detected once. This chain connects TRBV15 to TRBJ2-5; D is perhaps TRBD1 (5 bases). The CDR3 is 14 residues long. The V gene lost 1 base and the J gene lost 5 bases, with 11 bases spanning the gap. CDR1 and CDR2 from the germline V gene are LNHNV and YYDKDF (reference sequence). The CDR3 DNA is TGTGCCACCAGCAGAGGTCAGGGTCGGGAGACCCAGTACTTC. Translation: CATSRGQGRETQYF.

This sequence joins TRBV21-1 and TRBJ2-7; the table's D call, TRBD2, has no DNA check behind it. TRBV21-1 is a listed pseudogene. The CDR3 is 12 residues long. CDR3 protein: CASSKVRTRKYF. The CDR3, as DNA: TGTGCCAGCAGCAAAGTACGAACCCGCAAGTACTTC.

The chain employs TRBV7-9 and TRBJ2-1; either TRBD1 or TRBD2 may supply D (5 bases each). The CDR3 consists of 16 residues. The V gene lost 5 bases and the J gene lost 6 bases, with 20 bases spanning the gap. Germline V CDR1 and CDR2: SEHNR, FQNEAQ (reference sequence). CDR3 bases: TGTGCCAGCAGCCCACGACTGGGGGAGTCAGGCAATGAGCAGTTCTTC. It specifies CASSPRLGESGNEQFF.

This clonotype has a handful of counts. V usage is TRBV20-1 and J usage is TRBJ1-6; possibly TRBD1 for D (5 bases). The CDR3 runs 14 residues. The V and J ends lost 6 bases and 8 bases respectively, with 17 bases between them. CDR1 is DFQATT and CDR2 is SNEGSKA in the germline V gene (reference sequence). The CDR3 sequence: CSAPRGTNHSPLHF. CDR3 sequence (DNA): TGCAGTGCCCCTCGGGGCACCAACCATTCACCCCTCCACTTT.

The gene calls are TRBV12-3 or TRBV12-4 and TRBJ2-5, with D possibly matching TRBD1 (6 bases). V was shortened by 3 bases and J by 2 bases, with 10 bases between the two germline ends. The CDR3 has 14 residues. The CDR3 reads CASSFSGAQETQYF. Written as DNA, the CDR3 is TGTGCCAGCAGTTTTTCAGGGGCTCAAGAGACCCAGTACTTC.

The chain links TRBV12-3 or TRBV12-4 to TRBJ1-3, with D hard to call. The CDR3 has 14 amino acids. V was trimmed by 0 bases and J by 0 bases, leaving 3 bases between them. The CDR3: CASSLASSGNTIYF. In DNA form, the CDR3 reads TGTGCCAGCAGTTTAGCAAGCTCTGGAAACACCATATATTTT.

The chain carries TRBV24-1 and TRBJ2-5, with a tentative D call TRBD1 (5 bases). The V gene's germline CDR1 is KGHDR and CDR2 SFDVKD. V lost 4 bases to trimming and J lost 5 bases, with 10 bases between them. This CDR3 contains 13 residues. The CDR3 DNA reads TGTGCCACCAGTGAAGGGGCTCGGGAGACCCAGTACTTC. Protein sequence: CATSEGARETQYF.